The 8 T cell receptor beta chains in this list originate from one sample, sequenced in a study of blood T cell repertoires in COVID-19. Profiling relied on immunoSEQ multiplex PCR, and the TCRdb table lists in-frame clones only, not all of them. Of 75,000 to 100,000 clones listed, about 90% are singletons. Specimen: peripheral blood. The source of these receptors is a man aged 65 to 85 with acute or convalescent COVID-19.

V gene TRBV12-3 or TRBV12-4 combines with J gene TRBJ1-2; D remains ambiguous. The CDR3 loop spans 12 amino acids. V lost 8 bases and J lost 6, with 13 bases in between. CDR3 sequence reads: CASVRVGDGYTF. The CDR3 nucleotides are TGTGCCAGCGTGAGGGTCGGGGATGGCTACACCTTC.

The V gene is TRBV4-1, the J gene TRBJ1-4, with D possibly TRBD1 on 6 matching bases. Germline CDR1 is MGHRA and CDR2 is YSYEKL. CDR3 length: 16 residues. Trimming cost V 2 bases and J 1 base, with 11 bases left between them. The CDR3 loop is CASSQSTGLTNEKLFF. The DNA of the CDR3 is TGCGCCAGCAGCCAATCCACAGGGTTAACTAATGAAAAACTGTTTTTT.

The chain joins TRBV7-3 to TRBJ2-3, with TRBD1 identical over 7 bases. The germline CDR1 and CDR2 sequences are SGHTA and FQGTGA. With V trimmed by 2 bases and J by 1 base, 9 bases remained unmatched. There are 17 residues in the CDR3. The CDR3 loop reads CASSLGVGDRGTDTQYF. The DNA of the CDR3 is TGTGCCAGCAGCTTAGGTGTGGGTGACAGGGGCACAGATACGCAGTATTTT.

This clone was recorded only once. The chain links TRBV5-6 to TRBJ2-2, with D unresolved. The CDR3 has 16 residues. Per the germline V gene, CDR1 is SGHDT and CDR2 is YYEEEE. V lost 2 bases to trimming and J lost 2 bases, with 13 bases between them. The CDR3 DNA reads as TGTGCCAGCAGCTTTAAGATGACACCTAACACCGGGGAGCTGTTTTTT. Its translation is CASSFKMTPNTGELFF.

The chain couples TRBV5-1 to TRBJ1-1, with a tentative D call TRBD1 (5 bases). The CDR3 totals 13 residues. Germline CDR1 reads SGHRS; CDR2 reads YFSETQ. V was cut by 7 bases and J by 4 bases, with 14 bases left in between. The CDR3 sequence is CASWGVSGTEAFF. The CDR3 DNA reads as TGCGCCAGCTGGGGGGTCTCCGGCACTGAAGCTTTCTTT.

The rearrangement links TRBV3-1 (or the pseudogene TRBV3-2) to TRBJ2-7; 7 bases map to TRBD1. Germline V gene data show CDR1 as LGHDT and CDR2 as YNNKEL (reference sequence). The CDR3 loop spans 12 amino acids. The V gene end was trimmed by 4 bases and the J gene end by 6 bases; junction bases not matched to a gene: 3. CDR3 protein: CASSRTGAEQYV. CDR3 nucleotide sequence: TGTGCCAGCAGCCGAACAGGGGCCGAGCAGTACGTC.

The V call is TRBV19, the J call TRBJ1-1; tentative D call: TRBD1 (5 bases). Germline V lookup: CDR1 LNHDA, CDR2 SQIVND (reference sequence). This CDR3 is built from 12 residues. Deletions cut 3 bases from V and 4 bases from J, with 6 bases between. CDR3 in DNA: TGTGCCAGTAGTATGCAGGGCACTGAAGCTTTCTTT. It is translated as CASSMQGTEAFF.

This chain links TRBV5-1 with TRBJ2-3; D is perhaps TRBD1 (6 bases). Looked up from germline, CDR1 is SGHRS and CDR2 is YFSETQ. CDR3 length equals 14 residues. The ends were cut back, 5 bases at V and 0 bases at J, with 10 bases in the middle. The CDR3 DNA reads TGCGCCAGCAGTCCTACAGGGAGCACAGATACGCAGTATTTT. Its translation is CASSPTGSTDTQYF.